Following are 26 T cell receptor beta chains from one sample sequenced in a study of OX40 agonist ivuxolimab in advanced cancers. TCRdb's copy holds only in-frame clones and misses some; the assay was immunoSEQ multiplex PCR. The data contain roughly 56,000 clones, roughly 84% of them singletons. The source material was CD4+ or CD8+ T cells sorted from blood, sampled in a trial of the OX40 agonist ivuxolimab. Source of these receptors: an adult with an advanced solid tumor such as melanoma, head and neck, liver or kidney cancer.

The chain recombines TRBV19 with TRBJ2-1; 8 positions match TRBD1. There are 13 residues in the CDR3. V was pared by 10 bases and J by 3 bases, with 5 bases of the junction left unmatched. Germline V lookup: CDR1 LNHDA, CDR2 SQIVND (reference sequence). The CDR3 DNA is TGTGCCACCTCGGACAGGGACTACAATGAGCAGTTCTTC. Protein: CATSDRDYNEQFF.

V gene TRBV7-8 combines with J gene TRBJ1-5; D unclear. From germline, CDR1 is SGHVS and CDR2 FQNEAQ. The CDR3 loop spans 20 amino acids. Trimming shortened V by 2 bases and J by 0 bases, and 23 bases separated the two germline ends. CDR3 bases: TGTGCCAGCAGCTTATCTAGTATGGTGGCCCTAACCTATAGCAATCAGCCCCAGCATTTT. The encoded protein is CASSLSSMVALTYSNQPQHF.

The J gene is TRBJ2-3, the V gene TRBV7-9; D may match TRBD1 or TRBD2 (5 bases each). The CDR3 is 15 residues long. Germline V CDR1 and CDR2: SEHNR, FQNEAQ (reference sequence). Trimming removed 5 bases from V and 2 bases from J, with 14 bases in between. The CDR3 DNA sequence: TGTGCCAGCAGCCGGAATCTCGGGACCACAGATACGCAGTATTTT. Translating it yields CASSRNLGTTDTQYF.

The chain's CDR3 is CASSYDQRDCRLQYF. The CDR3 DNA sequence: TGTGCCAGCAGTTACGACCAGCGGGACTGCAGATTGCAGTATTTT. V gene TRBV6-7 combines with J gene TRBJ2-3; 7 bases line up with TRBD2. TRBV6-7 is designated an ORF whose function remains uncertain. The CDR3 loop spans 15 amino acids. Trimming removed 2 bases from V and 11 bases from J; junction bases left unmatched: 13.

This chain links TRBV7-2 with TRBJ1-6, with 10 bases aligning to TRBD1. CDR1 and CDR2 from the germline V gene are SGHTA and FQGNSA. CDR3 length: 15 amino acids. The V and J ends lost 6 bases and 9 bases, in that order; junction bases with no gene match: 8. The DNA of the CDR3 is TGTGCCAGCAGAGGACAGGGGGACTTATTTTCACCCCTCCACTTT. It translates to CASRGQGDLFSPLHF.

The chain joins TRBV19 to TRBJ2-1; unclear D gene. Germline V gene lookup returns CDR1 LNHDA and CDR2 SQIVND (reference sequence). This CDR3 spans 14 amino acids. Trimming removed 10 bases from V and 3 bases from J, with 16 bases in between. CDR3 sequence reads: CATSSGSGYNEQFF. CDR3 coding DNA: TGTGCCACCTCCAGTGGCTCAGGCTACAATGAGCAGTTCTTC.

The gene calls are TRBV25-1 and TRBJ2-1; D could derive from TRBD1 or TRBD2 (5 bases each). CDR3 length: 17 amino acids. Germline lookup yields CDR1 MGHDK and CDR2 SYGVNS. V was shortened by 4 bases and J by 0 bases, with 16 bases between the two germline ends. In DNA form, the CDR3 reads TGTGCCAGCAGTGGTAGCCGGGACGCGAGCTCCTACAATGAGCAGTTCTTC. Protein sequence: CASSGSRDASSYNEQFF. The full variable domain, rest sourced from reference TRBV25-1 and TRBJ2-1, is EADIYQTPRYLVIGTGKKITLECSQTMGHDKMYWYQQDPGMELHLIHYSYGVNSTEKGDLSSESTVSRIRTEHFPLTLESARPSHTSQYLCASSGSRDASSYNEQFFGPGTRLTVL.

This chain connects TRBV7-6 to TRBJ2-5; TRBD1 aligns across 7 bases. The J call is in doubt because the DNA end fits TRBJ2-7 better. The CDR3 is made up of 16 amino acids. In germline, CDR1 is SGHVS, CDR2 FNYEAQ. The CDR3, as DNA: TGTGCCAGCAGCTTAACCCCGGGACAGTCCTCCTACGAGCAGTACTTC. Protein product: CASSLTPGQSSYEQYF.

The CDR3 spells CASSPRSSLGGGSDTQYF. In DNA, the CDR3 is TGTGCCAGCAGCCCGAGAAGTTCCCTAGGTGGAGGGTCAGATACGCAGTATTTT. V is TRBV7-9 and J is TRBJ2-3; a possible D gene is TRBD2 (6 bases). From germline, CDR1 is SEHNR and CDR2 FQNEAQ (reference sequence). V was clipped by 5 bases and J by 4 bases, with 25 bases between them. The CDR3 is 18 amino acids.

The chain couples TRBV6-1 to TRBJ2-7; possibly TRBD2 for D (7 bases). The CDR3 is 13 amino acids. V was shortened by 3 bases and J by 8 bases, with 14 bases between the two germline ends. CDR1 and CDR2 (germline): MNHNS, SASEGT. The CDR3 spells CASSEGGGSKQYF. For the CDR3, the DNA is TGTGCCAGCAGTGAGGGGGGGGGCTCCAAGCAGTACTTC.

The chain recombines TRBV27 with TRBJ2-3; no clear D gene. Germline values: CDR1 MNHEY, CDR2 SMNVEV (reference sequence). Trimming stripped 4 bases from V and 5 bases from J, with 19 bases between. There are 16 residues in the CDR3. Here the CDR3 reads CASSSFLRTRGDTQYF. The CDR3 DNA reads as TGTGCCAGCAGTTCGTTTCTGAGGACCCGAGGAGATACGCAGTATTTT.

The chain combines TRBV7-9 with TRBJ1-2; 10 bases match TRBD1. Germline values: CDR1 SEHNR, CDR2 FQNEAQ (reference sequence). J was trimmed by 7 bases and V by 6 bases; bases with no gene match: 5. The CDR3 runs to 13 residues. CDR3 loop: CASSLTGGSGYTF. CDR3 coding DNA: TGTGCCAGCAGTTTGACAGGGGGCAGTGGCTACACCTTC.

The genes are TRBV7-2 and TRBJ2-2; 7 nucleotides agree with TRBD1. V was clipped by 5 bases and J by 13 bases; unmatched bases: 16. The CDR3 sequence is 15 residues long. In germline, CDR1 is SGHTA, CDR2 FQGNSA. Here the CDR3 reads CASSSRQGRGQWLFF. The CDR3 coding sequence is TGTGCCAGCAGCAGCCGACAGGGTCGGGGCCAATGGCTGTTTTTT.

This clone has only one observation. The J gene is TRBJ2-3, the V gene TRBV7-9; TRBD2 aligns across 8 bases. Germline values: CDR1 SEHNR, CDR2 FQNEAQ (reference sequence). V was clipped by 0 bases and J by 3 bases; unmatched bases: 8. The CDR3 totals 17 residues. Here the CDR3 DNA reads TGTGCCAGCAGCTTAGCGGTCGCGGGAGGCGCTACAGATACGCAGTATTTT. This sequence encodes CASSLAVAGGATDTQYF.

CDR3 loop: CASTAILGGEQYF. Written as DNA, the CDR3 is TGTGCCAGCACTGCCATCTTAGGGGGGGAGCAGTACTTC. The chain carries TRBV6-5 and TRBJ2-7, with D perhaps given as TRBD1 or TRBD2 (6 bases each). The V end lost 7 bases, the J end lost 7 bases, and 17 bases lay between the germline ends. Germline CDR1 reads MNHEY; CDR2 reads SVGAGI. The CDR3 runs 13 residues.

This rearrangement joins TRBV30 to TRBJ1-5, with 8 nucleotides matching TRBD1. The V and J ends lost 5 bases and 6 bases, in that order; junction bases with no gene match: 9. The germline gives CDR1 GTSNPN, CDR2 SVGIG (reference sequence). The CDR3 is 14 amino acids. CDR3: CAWETGTGFQPQHF. In DNA, the CDR3 is TGTGCCTGGGAAACCGGGACAGGTTTTCAGCCCCAGCATTTT.

V usage is TRBV13 and J usage is TRBJ1-2, with 10 bases matching TRBD1. This CDR3 is 15 amino acids long. CDR1 is PRHDT and CDR2 is FYEKMQ in the germline V gene (reference sequence). The V segment lost 5 bases and the J segment 4 bases; nucleotides outside the gene matches: 7. CDR3 in DNA: TGTGCCAGCAGCCCCGGGACAGGGGTGGCCTATGGCTACACCTTC. Protein product: CASSPGTGVAYGYTF.

The chain employs TRBV5-4 and TRBJ2-1; 9 bases agree with TRBD1. J gave up 8 bases and V 0 bases, and 9 bases lay outside the gene matches. The CDR3 sequence is 16 residues long. Germline CDR1 reads SGHNT; CDR2 reads YYREEE (reference sequence). The CDR3 here is CASSLAKTGGRDEQFF. In DNA form, the CDR3 reads TGTGCCAGCAGCTTGGCCAAGACAGGGGGTAGGGATGAGCAGTTCTTC. The entire variable domain, with the rest obtained from reference TRBV5-4 and TRBJ2-1, is as follows: ETGVTQSPTHLIKTRGQQVTLRCSSQSGHNTVSWYQQALGQGPQFIFQYYREEENGRGNFPPRFSGLQFPNYSSELNVNALELDDSALYLCASSLAKTGGRDEQFFGPGTRLTVL.

The chain employs TRBV28 and TRBJ2-7; no definite D call. Trimming took off 3 bases at V and 3 bases at J, with 9 bases between the two ends. The CDR3 length is 13 residues. The germline CDR1 and CDR2 sequences are MDHEN and SYDVKM. In DNA, the CDR3 is TGTGCCAGCAGTTTGACCGGTTACTACGAGCAGTACTTC. Protein sequence: CASSLTGYYEQYF.

The genes are TRBV5-1 and TRBJ2-7, with unresolved D. Trimming removed 0 bases at V and 4 bases at J, with 2 bases between. This CDR3 has 11 amino acids. Germline lookup yields CDR1 SGHRS and CDR2 YFSETQ. The DNA of the CDR3 is TGCGCCAGCAGCTTGGGGTACGAGCAGTACTTC. This codes for CASSLGYEQYF.

V and J are TRBV13 and TRBJ2-5; TRBD1 might be the D (5 bases). The germline gives CDR1 PRHDT, CDR2 FYEKMQ (reference sequence). The CDR3 loop spans 14 amino acids. V was pared by 5 bases and J by 5 bases, with 15 bases between. The CDR3 sequence is CASSPRGQGETQYF. The DNA of the CDR3 is TGTGCCAGCAGCCCACGCGGACAAGGGGAGACCCAGTACTTC.

This clone was recorded a few times. The chain joins TRBV29-1 to TRBJ1-4, with D hard to call. V was shortened by 4 bases and J by 3 bases, with 3 bases between the two germline ends. The CDR3 length is 11 residues. Germline assignment: CDR1 SQVTM and CDR2 ANQGSEA. For the CDR3, the DNA is TGCAGCGTTGTATCTAATGAAAAACTGTTTTTT. Translation gives CSVVSNEKLFF.

The gene calls are TRBV11-3 and TRBJ2-3; no clear D gene. Germline CDR1 is SGHNT and CDR2 is YENEEA. The CDR3 is made up of 14 amino acids. Trimming took 7 bases from V and 2 from J, leaving 13 bases between them. Here the CDR3 DNA reads TGTGCCAGCAACTCCCGCGGCTCCACAGATACGCAGTATTTT. Translation: CASNSRGSTDTQYF.

V and J are TRBV28 and TRBJ1-2; the match to TRBD1 covers 8 bases. The CDR3 is 15 amino acids. CDR1 is MDHEN and CDR2 is SYDVKM in the germline V gene. The junction had 4 bases not matched to a gene; V was cut back by 0 bases and J by 4 bases. The CDR3 here is CASSLWGQAVYGYTF. CDR3 in DNA: TGTGCCAGCAGTTTATGGGGACAGGCCGTCTATGGCTACACCTTC.

V and J are TRBV5-4 and TRBJ2-7; no reliable D call. V dropped 0 bases and J dropped 2 bases, with 6 bases sitting between them. From germline, CDR1 is SGHNT and CDR2 YYREEE (reference sequence). CDR3 length: 13 amino acids. The CDR3 loop reads CASSLGAAYEQYF. CDR3 bases: TGTGCCAGCAGCTTGGGGGCGGCCTACGAGCAGTACTTC.

V is TRBV6-5 and J is TRBJ2-2, with a weak D call TRBD2 (6 bases). V was clipped by 3 bases and J by 8 bases, with 7 bases between them. This CDR3 has 12 amino acids. Germline-derived CDR1 and CDR2 are MNHEY and SVGAGI. CDR3 nucleotide sequence: TGTGCCAGCAGTTATCTAGCGGGGGAGCTGTTTTTT. The encoded protein is CASSYLAGELFF.